The 8 T cell receptor beta chains given below trace back to one sample, sequenced in a study of T cells after posttransplantation cyclophosphamide. The protocol was immunoSEQ multiplex PCR, while the TCRdb copy is restricted to in-frame clones and leaves out a portion. Among 47,000 or so clones listed, roughly 93% were seen once. The sequenced sample was PBMCs. These receptors were obtained from a woman aged 50 to 60 in good health and a related stem cell transplant donor.

The V gene is TRBV5-1, the J gene TRBJ1-1, with 7 bases identical to TRBD1. With 3 bases clipped from V and 4 bases from J, the junction kept 6 bases outside the gene matches. Germline values: CDR1 SGHRS, CDR2 YFSETQ. The CDR3 is made up of 14 amino acids. CDR3 bases: TGCGCCAGCAGCTCAAACAGGGGTATCACTGAAGCTTTCTTT. Its translation: CASSSNRGITEAFF.

This chain links TRBV5-6 with TRBJ1-6; D is undetermined. The CDR3 is 16 amino acids. The germline V gene has CDR1 SGHDT and CDR2 YYEEEE. Trimming shortened V by 4 bases and J by 7 bases, and 18 bases separated the two germline ends. CDR3 nucleotides: TGTGCCAGCAGCACGGATTTAGGAGTTCCGAATTCACCCCTCCACTTT. Residues: CASSTDLGVPNSPLHF.

The chain recombines TRBV19 with TRBJ1-1; maybe TRBD1 (6 bases). The CDR3 sequence is 15 residues long. Germline assignment: CDR1 LNHDA and CDR2 SQIVND (reference sequence). V lost 3 bases, J lost 4 bases, and 15 bases lay in between. This CDR3 is CASSIDQGRATEAFF. In nucleotides, the CDR3 is TGTGCCAGTAGTATCGACCAGGGGAGGGCCACTGAAGCTTTCTTT.

The rearrangement joins TRBV4-1 to TRBJ1-6; 7 bases line up with TRBD1. Trimming cost V 6 bases and J 7 bases; bases outside gene matches: 6. In germline, CDR1 is MGHRA, CDR2 YSYEKL. The CDR3 is 14 amino acids. CDR3 bases: TGCGCCAGCAGGGCAGGGGGGTCGAATTCACCCCTCCACTTT. It yields the protein CASRAGGSNSPLHF.

This chain joins TRBV5-1 and TRBJ1-5; a weak D match, TRBD1 (5 bases). CDR1 and CDR2 (germline): SGHRS, YFSETQ. The CDR3 sequence is 15 residues long. Trimming left V 0 bases short and J 4 bases short, with 11 bases between. In nucleotides, the CDR3 is TGCGCCAGCAGCTTGGCGGGGGAAAGGAATCAGCCCCAGCATTTT. This sequence encodes CASSLAGERNQPQHF. Looking up the rest from reference TRBV5-1 and TRBJ1-5 gives the full variable domain: KAGVTQTPRYLIKTRGQQVTLSCSPISGHRSVSWYQQTPGQGLQFLFEYFSETQRNKGNFPGRFSGRQFSNSRSEMNVSTLELGDSALYLCASSLAGERNQPQHFGDGTRLSIL.

To note about this clone: This sample also contains other DNA sequences that code for the same CDR3. V is TRBV27 and J is TRBJ2-7, with 8 bases aligning to TRBD1. V shed 2 bases, J shed 5 bases, and the junction held 5 bases outside the gene matches. The CDR3 has 14 amino acids. Looked up from germline, CDR1 is MNHEY and CDR2 is SMNVEV (reference sequence). The DNA for the CDR3 is TGTGCCAGCAGTTTAGGGTCAGGGGGCCACGAGCAGTACTTC. It encodes CASSLGSGGHEQYF.

This chain uses TRBV29-1 with TRBJ2-7; TRBD2 matches 11 bases. The CDR3 covers 14 residues. Germline CDR1 and CDR2: SQVTM and ANQGSEA. V trimming: 8 bases; J trimming: 2 bases; junction bases outside the gene matches: 8. CDR3 DNA sequence: TGCAGCCGACAACTAGCGGGAGAGCCCTACGAGCAGTACTTC. Its protein is CSRQLAGEPYEQYF.

This chain links TRBV6-1 with TRBJ2-7, with 9 bases aligning to TRBD1. The J segment lost 2 bases and the V segment lost 1 base, leaving 3 bases of the junction unmatched. Germline V gives CDR1 MNHNS, CDR2 SASEGT. The CDR3 is made up of 15 amino acids. This CDR3 is CASSEGTGVTYEQYF. The CDR3 region has the DNA TGTGCCAGCAGTGAAGGGACAGGGGTAACCTACGAGCAGTACTTC.